These 15 T cell receptor beta chains were all obtained from the same sample, sequenced in a study of blood T cell repertoires in COVID-19. Sequencing was performed with immunoSEQ multiplex PCR; in TCRdb, only in-frame clones are kept and a portion is missing. The sample includes over 200,000 clones, about 89% of them seen just once. The sample comprised peripheral blood. The receptor set was obtained from a man in his 60s who had recovered from COVID-19.

This clone was found once. The J gene is TRBJ2-1, the V gene TRBV18; TRBD2 agrees at 12 bases. Germline V gene sequence: CDR1 KGHSH, CDR2 LQKENI. After removal of 6 bases from V and 4 bases from J, the junction contained 7 bases not matched to a gene. CDR3 size: 16 residues. The CDR3 region is CASSPGLAGLYNEQFF. The CDR3, as DNA: TGTGCCAGCTCCCCGGGACTAGCGGGCCTTTACAATGAGCAGTTCTTC.

The chain links TRBV3-1 (or the pseudogene TRBV3-2) to TRBJ1-1; no firm D call. Germline loops: CDR1 LGHDT, CDR2 YNNKEL (reference sequence). The CDR3 spans 15 residues. Trimming pared 3 bases from V and 0 bases from J, leaving 11 bases between. The CDR3 region has the DNA TGTGCCAGCAGCCAGTCAGGCACCGTGAACACTGAAGCTTTCTTT. Protein product: CASSQSGTVNTEAFF.

This chain joins TRBV7-3 and TRBJ1-6; no clear D. The CDR3 is 14 amino acids. Trimming took 7 bases from V and 4 from J, leaving 11 bases between them. Germline V CDR1 and CDR2: SGHTA, FQGTGA. In DNA form, the CDR3 reads TGTGCCAGCACCTCCGGGATATATAATTCACCCCTCCACTTT. Its translation: CASTSGIYNSPLHF. Full variable domain (remainder filled in from reference TRBV7-3 and TRBJ1-6): GAGVSQTPSNKVTEKGKYVELRCDPISGHTALYWYRQSLGQGPEFLIYFQGTGAADDSGLPNDRFFAVRPEGSVSTLKIQRTERGDSAVYLCASTSGIYNSPLHFGNGTRLTVT.

The chain couples TRBV11-3 to TRBJ2-5; 9 nucleotides line up with TRBD1. The J segment lost 4 bases and the V segment lost 5 bases, leaving 17 bases of the junction unmatched. The CDR3 runs 18 residues. Germline V gene lookup returns CDR1 SGHNT and CDR2 YENEEA. The CDR3 is CASSARGPGQGWRETQYF. DNA of the CDR3: TGTGCCAGCAGCGCACGAGGTCCGGGACAGGGTTGGAGAGAGACCCAGTACTTC.

The rearrangement links TRBV6-1 to TRBJ2-4, with TRBD1 as a possible D gene (6 bases). V shed 6 bases and J shed 8 bases, with 11 bases lying between them. The length of the CDR3 is 12 residues. Germline loops: CDR1 MNHNS, CDR2 SASEGT. CDR3 nucleotides: TGTGCCAGCAGGGACAGCGGTGACATTCAGTACTTC. Protein: CASRDSGDIQYF.

The chain links TRBV5-1 to TRBJ2-7; no clear D gene. CDR1 is SGHRS, CDR2 YFSETQ, per germline. The CDR3 is made up of 13 amino acids. V lost 0 bases, J lost 3 bases, and 7 bases lay in between. CDR3 in amino acids: CASSLGSVYEQYF. The CDR3 bases are TGCGCCAGCAGCTTGGGGTCAGTCTACGAGCAGTACTTC.

The V and J genes are TRBV11-2 and TRBJ2-7; TRBD2 agrees at 12 bases. CDR1 is SGHAT, CDR2 FQNNGV, per germline. The length of the CDR3 is 18 residues. The J segment lost 0 bases and the V segment lost 1 base, leaving 7 bases of the junction unmatched. The CDR3 spells CASSLGTSGGTSSYEQYF. In nucleotides, the CDR3 is TGTGCCAGCAGCTTAGGAACTAGCGGGGGGACTAGCTCCTACGAGCAGTACTTC.

The gene calls are TRBV5-1 and TRBJ1-2; D not certain. This CDR3 is built from 13 residues. Germline CDR1 is SGHRS and CDR2 is YFSETQ. Trimming took off 2 bases at V and 2 bases at J, with 7 bases between the two ends. This CDR3 reads CASSFGENYGYTF. The CDR3, as DNA: TGCGCCAGCAGCTTCGGGGAGAACTATGGCTACACCTTC. Complete variable domain (other parts from reference TRBV5-1 and TRBJ1-2): KAGVTQTPRYLIKTRGQQVTLSCSPISGHRSVSWYQQTPGQGLQFLFEYFSETQRNKGNFPGRFSGRQFSNSRSEMNVSTLELGDSALYLCASSFGENYGYTFGSGTRLTVV.

With respect to this clone: Other DNA variants within this sample encode the same CDR3. The rearrangement links TRBV5-1 to TRBJ2-3; TRBD2 agrees at 12 bases. Germline-derived CDR1 and CDR2 are SGHRS and YFSETQ. CDR3 length equals 17 residues. Losses at the gene ends were 0 bases for V and 0 bases for J; bases not matched to a gene: 2. CDR3 sequence: CASSLGLAGASTDTQYF. The CDR3 DNA follows: TGCGCCAGCAGCTTGGGACTAGCGGGGGCGAGCACAGATACGCAGTATTTT.

The DNA of the CDR3 is TGTGCCAGCAGGCGCTGGACAGGGGACTACGAGCAGTACTTC. This sequence encodes CASRRWTGDYEQYF. The V gene is TRBV28, the J gene TRBJ2-7; 9 bases fit TRBD1. V was pared by 6 bases and J by 3 bases, with 6 bases of the junction left unmatched. This CDR3 region has 14 residues. CDR1 is MDHEN and CDR2 is SYDVKM in the germline V gene.

The rearrangement links TRBV19 to TRBJ1-1; TRBD1 matches at 8 bases. V lost 3 bases and J lost 5; bases outside the gene matches: 5. Germline CDR1 LNHDA, CDR2 SQIVND (reference sequence). There are 14 residues in the CDR3. In DNA form, the CDR3 reads TGTGCCAGTAGTATTGGAACAGGGGGGACTGAAGCTTTCTTT. Its translation: CASSIGTGGTEAFF. Using reference TRBV19 and TRBJ1-1 for the parts outside the CDR3, the full variable domain is DGGITQSPKYLFRKEGQNVTLSCEQNLNHDAMYWYRQDPGQGLRLIYYSQIVNDFQKGDIAEGYSVSREKKESFPLTVTSAQKNPTAFYLCASSIGTGGTEAFFGQGTRLTVV.

The chain links TRBV19 to TRBJ1-1, with unresolved D. This CDR3 spans 14 amino acids. Germline-derived CDR1 and CDR2 are LNHDA and SQIVND (reference sequence). Trimming left V 6 bases short and J 0 bases short, with 11 bases between. The CDR3 DNA sequence: TGTGCCAGTAGACCTGCGGGCGTGAACACTGAAGCTTTCTTT. Translated: CASRPAGVNTEAFF.

Comment on this clone: Other DNA sequences from this sample encode an identical CDR3 as well. The V gene is TRBV18, the J gene TRBJ2-3, with D unresolved. Deletions cut 3 bases from V and 1 base from J, with 8 bases between. CDR3 length: 14 residues. CDR1 and CDR2 (germline): KGHSH, LQKENI. In nucleotides, the CDR3 is TGTGCCAGCTCACCGGGCCTGGGCACAGATACGCAGTATTTT. This gives the protein CASSPGLGTDTQYF.

The chain couples TRBV30 to TRBJ1-1; D uncertain. The CDR3 sequence is 13 residues long. Looked up from germline, CDR1 is GTSNPN and CDR2 is SVGIG (reference sequence). Between the trimmed V and J ends, which lost 0 bases and 5 bases, there was a span of 10 bases. The CDR3 loop is CAWSVGSRTEAFF. Here the CDR3 DNA reads TGTGCCTGGAGTGTAGGGAGTAGGACTGAAGCTTTCTTT.

The V gene is TRBV25-1, the J gene TRBJ2-7; tentatively, D is TRBD1 (5 bases). CDR3 length: 14 residues. Germline CDR1 is MGHDK and CDR2 is SYGVNS. Trimming shortened V by 6 bases and J by 4 bases, and 16 bases separated the two germline ends. CDR3 nucleotide sequence: TGTGCCAGCAGGATGGGGCTAGATGCTTACGAGCAGTACTTC. Protein product: CASRMGLDAYEQYF.